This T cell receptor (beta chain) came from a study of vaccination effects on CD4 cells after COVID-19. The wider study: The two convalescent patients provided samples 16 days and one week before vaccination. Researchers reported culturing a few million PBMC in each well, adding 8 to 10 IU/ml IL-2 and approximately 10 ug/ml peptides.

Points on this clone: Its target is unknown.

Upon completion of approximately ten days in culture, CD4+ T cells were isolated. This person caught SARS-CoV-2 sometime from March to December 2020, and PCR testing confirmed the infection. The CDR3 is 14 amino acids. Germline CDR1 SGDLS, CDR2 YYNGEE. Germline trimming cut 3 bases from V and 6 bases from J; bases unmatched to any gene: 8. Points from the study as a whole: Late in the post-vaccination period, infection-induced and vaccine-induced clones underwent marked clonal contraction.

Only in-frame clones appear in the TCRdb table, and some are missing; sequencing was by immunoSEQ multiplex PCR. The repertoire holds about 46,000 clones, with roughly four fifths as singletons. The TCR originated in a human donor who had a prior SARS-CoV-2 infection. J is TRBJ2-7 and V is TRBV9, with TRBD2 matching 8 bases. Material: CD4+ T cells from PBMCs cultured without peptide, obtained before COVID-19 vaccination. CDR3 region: CASSAGLAGGEQYF. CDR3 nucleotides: TGTGCCAGCAGCGCTGGACTAGCCGGCGGCGAGCAGTACTTC.